These 16 T cell receptor beta chains were all obtained from the same sample, sequenced in a study of regulatory T cells in long-lasting Graves disease. To make TCR beta libraries, researchers used iRepertoire HTBI primers and Arm-PCR of CDR3 regions. One entry per CDR3 protein results from TCRdb running MiXCR on the multiplex PCR reads. The data show 450,000 to 600,000 distinct CDR3 sequences, approximately 12% seen once. Time point noted: newly diagnosed GD, antithyroid drugs for less than 3 months. Generation of the TCR library employed RNA extracted from PBMCs. These data are also associated with another study on T cells in Graves' hyperthyroidism and ophthalmopathy.

Sequences were derived from peripheral blood mononuclear cells (PBMCs), sampled at new diagnosis, from a patient treated with antithyroid drugs. The origin of the receptors is a man aged 25-45 years with Graves disease.

The table lists this clonotype with many counts. This chain connects TRBV5-6 to TRBJ1-6, with unresolved D. Germline lookup yields CDR1 SGHDT and CDR2 YYEEEE. Trimming stripped 3 bases from V and 5 bases from J, with 15 bases between. The CDR3 runs to 16 residues. The DNA for the CDR3 is TGTGCCAGCAGCTCCCGGACGGAGGCGAATAATTCACCCCTCCACTTT. Translation: CASSSRTEANNSPLHF. Filled out from reference TRBV5-6 and TRBJ1-6, the complete variable domain reads DAGVTQSPTHLIKTRGQQVTLRCSPKSGHDTVSWYQQALGQGPQFIFQYYEEEERQRGNFPDRFSGHQFPNYSSELNVNALLLGDSALYLCASSSRTEANNSPLHFGNGTRLTVT.

In this sample, this clonotype turned up many times. The CDR3 sequence is CASSISQGRVYEQYF. The CDR3 DNA sequence: TGTGCCAGTAGTATATCGCAGGGTCGCGTGTACGAGCAGTACTTC. V and J are TRBV19 and TRBJ2-7; D possibly corresponds to TRBD1 (5 bases). Germline CDR1 is LNHDA and CDR2 is SQIVND (reference sequence). Trimming pared 2 bases from V and 4 bases from J, leaving 15 bases between. This CDR3 spans 15 amino acids.

Comments on this clonotype: It may be a read error: a sequence one base away is much more abundant. The chain carries TRBV5-1 and TRBJ1-1; D remains ambiguous. Germline V gene lookup returns CDR1 SGHRS and CDR2 YFSETQ. The CDR3 contains 12 residues. The CDR3 here is CASSLSLAEAFF. Written as DNA, the CDR3 is TGTGCCAGCAGCTTAAGCCTGGCTGAAGCTTTCTTT.

The chain joins TRBV6-1 to TRBJ1-5, with no clear D. Germline V lookup: CDR1 MNHNS, CDR2 SASEGT. The CDR3 has 17 amino acids. Trimming left V 6 bases short and J 3 bases short, with 21 bases between. The chain's CDR3 is CASRTVMGGRINQPQHF. In DNA, the CDR3 is TGTGCCAGCAGGACGGTTATGGGAGGGCGGATCAATCAGCCCCAGCATTTT.

This clonotype was recorded many times. V usage is TRBV20-1 and J usage is TRBJ2-2; D is unclear. Germline V gene data show CDR1 as DFQATT and CDR2 as SNEGSKA (reference sequence). V lost 3 bases, J lost 4 bases, and 9 bases lay in between. This CDR3 is built from 13 residues. The CDR3 region has the DNA TGCAGTGCTAGTTTGGGTGGCACCGGGGAGCTGTTTTTT. It yields the protein CSASLGGTGELFF.

The chain combines TRBV27 with TRBJ2-4; TRBD2 matches at 8 bases. Germline values: CDR1 MNHEY, CDR2 SMNVEV (reference sequence). The CDR3 has 14 amino acids. V shed 6 bases and J 9 bases; nucleotides not matched to a gene: 10. Here the CDR3 reads CASRGTRGGGIQYF. DNA of the CDR3: TGTGCCAGCAGAGGGACTAGAGGGGGAGGCATTCAGTACTTC.

This clonotype was detected many times. The chain is built from TRBV10-3 and TRBJ2-6; 8 nucleotides agree with TRBD2. The CDR3 is made up of 16 amino acids. J was trimmed by 0 bases and V by 11 bases; bases with no gene match: 9. Germline lookup yields CDR1 ENHRY and CDR2 SYGVKD. The CDR3 nucleotides are TGTGCCCTCGGGGGGGGCGTAAACTCTGGGGCCAACGTCCTGACTTTC. This codes for CALGGGVNSGANVLTF.

The chain carries TRBV29-1 and TRBJ2-3; 12 bases align to TRBD2. Germline V gene lookup returns CDR1 SQVTM and CDR2 ANQGSEA. Unmatched junction bases numbered 7, after V lost 6 bases and J lost 3 bases. The CDR3 is 15 residues long. The CDR3, as DNA: TGCAGCGTCCCGATGACTAGCGGGAGTACAGATACGCAGTATTTT. Its translation: CSVPMTSGSTDTQYF.

A few counts support this clonotype. The chain recombines TRBV5-1 with TRBJ2-5, with D tentatively TRBD1 (5 bases). Per germline, CDR1 SGHRS and CDR2 YFSETQ. This CDR3 is built from 14 residues. Trimming pared 4 bases from V and 8 bases from J, leaving 18 bases between. CDR3 amino acids: CASSAGVGQGTQYF. DNA for the CDR3: TGCGCCAGCAGCGCTGGCGTCGGTCAGGGAACCCAGTACTTC.

This clonotype turned up a few times. The final CDR3 position lacks the conserved phenylalanine or tryptophan, pointing to a likely read error. The chain combines TRBV5-1 with TRBJ2-7; D is possibly TRBD2 (5 bases). Deletions cut 3 bases from V and 0 bases from J, with 16 bases between. The CDR3 covers 16 residues. Germline V gene lookup returns CDR1 SGHRS and CDR2 YFSETQ. The CDR3 DNA reads as TGCGCCAGCAGCTCGACACCCGGGATCGGCTCCTACGAGCAGTACCTC. Amino acids: CASSSTPGIGSYEQYL.

Many counts were recorded for this clonotype. This rearrangement joins TRBV10-3 to TRBJ2-2; D is uncertain. Trimming removed 9 bases from V and 3 bases from J, with 14 bases in between. CDR1 is ENHRY, CDR2 SYGVKD, per germline. The CDR3 is 14 amino acids. CDR3 sequence (DNA): TGTGCCATTCCCGGGCCTACGGACACCGGGGAGCTGTTTTTT. The encoded protein is CAIPGPTDTGELFF.

This clonotype was seen at least ten times. For the CDR3, the DNA is TGTGCCTGGAACGCAGCCAAAAACATTCAGTACTTC. This gives the protein CAWNAAKNIQYF. This chain links TRBV30 with TRBJ2-4, with D hard to call. In germline, CDR1 is GTSNPN, CDR2 SVGIG (reference sequence). CDR3 length: 12 amino acids. Trimming cost V 4 bases and J 0 bases, with 4 bases left between them. Drawing the rest from reference TRBV30 and TRBJ2-4, the complete variable domain is SQTIHQWPATLVQPVGSPLSLECTVEGTSNPNLYWYRQAAGRGLQLLFYSVGIGQISSEVPQNLSASRPQDRQFILSSKKLLLSDSGFYLCAWNAAKNIQYFGAGTRLSVL.

About this clonotype: The likely explanation is a read error, given a far larger clone one base away. The chain recombines TRBV29-1 with TRBJ2-3, with 10 nucleotides matching TRBD2. The DNA end is a closer match to TRBJ2-1, so the J assignment may be wrong. The CDR3 length is 13 residues. CDR1 and CDR2 (germline): SQVTM, ANQGSEA. The chain's CDR3 is CSVIAGGTYEQFF. Here the CDR3 DNA reads TGCAGCGTTATAGCGGGAGGCACCTACGAGCAGTTCTTC.

In this sample, this clonotype turned up a few times. The chain carries TRBV18 and TRBJ1-4, with D unresolved. The CDR3 totals 13 residues. CDR1 is KGHSH and CDR2 is LQKENI in the germline V gene. V was shortened by 6 bases and J by 6 bases, with 11 bases between the two germline ends. CDR3 region: CASSPRKDEKLFF. The CDR3 coding sequence is TGTGCCAGCTCCCCTAGGAAGGATGAAAAACTGTTTTTT.

This clonotype was counted ten times or more. The rearrangement uses TRBV7-2 and TRBJ2-1; 9 positions agree with TRBD1. The CDR3 is 17 residues long. Germline CDR1 and CDR2: SGHTA and FQGNSA. V dropped 3 bases and J dropped 4; count of bases not matched to a gene: 10. CDR3 in amino acids: CASSLTGPGTGYNEQFF. The DNA for the CDR3 is TGTGCCAGCAGCTTGACGGGGCCGGGGACAGGGTACAATGAGCAGTTCTTC. The full variable domain, with the rest looked up from reference TRBV7-2 and TRBJ2-1, is GAGVSQSPSNKVTEKGKDVELRCDPISGHTALYWYRQSLGQGLEFLIYFQGNSAPDKSGLPSDRFSAERTGGSVSTLTIQRTQQEDSAVYLCASSLTGPGTGYNEQFFGPGTRLTVL.

This clonotype was detected many times. The chain links TRBV27 to TRBJ2-5; possibly TRBD2 for D (5 bases). The CDR3 consists of 13 residues. Trimming pared 4 bases from V and 7 bases from J, leaving 13 bases between. CDR1 is MNHEY, CDR2 SMNVEV, per germline (reference sequence). The DNA of the CDR3 is TGTGCCAGCAGTTCAGGACTCGGCGGGACCCAGTACTTC. It codes for CASSSGLGGTQYF.